These 9 T cell receptor beta chains came from one sample sequenced in a study of shared clonotypes between healthy human individuals. Repertoires were generated with immunoSEQ multiplex PCR, while TCRdb's copy carries only in-frame clones and drops some. This sample has some 2.3 million clones, with 90% to 95% found just once. Material: naive CD4+ T cells from PBMCs. Subset of the sample: CD45RA+ positively selected. Receptors were obtained from a man younger than 35 in good health. Some clones in this sample may be carry-over from other donors' samples.

V usage is TRBV28 and J usage is TRBJ2-5; TRBD2 aligns across 7 bases. The V and J ends lost 8 bases and 5 bases, in that order; junction bases with no gene match: 5. CDR1 and CDR2 from the germline V gene are MDHEN and SYDVKM. This CDR3 is built from 12 residues. The CDR3 nucleotides read TGTGCCAGCGGGGGGGACCTGGAGACCCAGTACTTC. Its protein is CASGGDLETQYF. Filled out from reference TRBV28 and TRBJ2-5, the complete variable domain reads DVKVTQSSRYLVKRTGEKVFLECVQDMDHENMFWYRQDPGLGLRLIYFSYDVKMKEKGDIPEGYSVSREKKERFSLILESASTNQTSMYLCASGGDLETQYFGPGTRLLVL.

This rearrangement joins TRBV6-5 to TRBJ1-1; D might be TRBD1 (6 bases). This CDR3 comprises 13 residues. Trimming shortened V by 0 bases and J by 7 bases, and 9 bases separated the two germline ends. CDR1 is MNHEY and CDR2 is SVGAGI in the germline V gene. CDR3 protein: CASSYSGQFEAFF. The CDR3 DNA is TGTGCCAGCAGTTACTCCGGACAGTTTGAAGCTTTCTTT.

This chain uses TRBV7-3 with TRBJ2-2, with unresolved D. V lost 5 bases and J lost 0, with 7 bases in between. The CDR3 is made up of 14 amino acids. The germline V gene has CDR1 SGHTA and CDR2 FQGTGA. The CDR3 is CASSRFANTGELFF. DNA for the CDR3: TGTGCCAGCAGCCGCTTTGCGAACACCGGGGAGCTGTTTTTT.

J is TRBJ1-4 and V is TRBV28, with D hard to call. The V gene lost 3 bases and the J gene lost 8 bases, with 13 bases spanning the gap. CDR3 length: 14 residues. Per germline, CDR1 MDHEN and CDR2 SYDVKM. CDR3 nucleotides: TGTGCCAGCAGTTTGAGGAGGTATGAGGAAAAACTGTTTTTT. Translating gives CASSLRRYEEKLFF.

This chain uses TRBV5-1 with TRBJ2-1; D gene uncertain. Trimming took 3 bases from V and 10 from J, leaving 8 bases between them. There are 11 residues in the CDR3. Germline CDR1 SGHRS, CDR2 YFSETQ. CDR3 region: CASSSTREQFF. In DNA, the CDR3 is TGCGCCAGCAGCTCCACCCGGGAGCAGTTCTTC. The variable domain in full, with the rest retrieved from reference TRBV5-1 and TRBJ2-1, is KAGVTQTPRYLIKTRGQQVTLSCSPISGHRSVSWYQQTPGQGLQFLFEYFSETQRNKGNFPGRFSGRQFSNSRSEMNVSTLELGDSALYLCASSSTREQFFGPGTRLTVL.

J is TRBJ1-1 and V is TRBV6-1; D gene uncertain. The CDR3 totals 11 residues. The germline V and J ends were trimmed by 10 bases and 3 bases, with 9 bases remaining between them. Germline CDR1 MNHNS, CDR2 SASEGT. In DNA form, the CDR3 reads TGTGCCACCGGAGGTTACACTGAAGCTTTCTTT. This codes for CATGGYTEAFF.

This clone has a single count. The chain carries TRBV28 and TRBJ2-3; 13 bases are shared with TRBD2. The V gene end was trimmed by 5 bases and the J gene end by 8 bases; junction bases not matched to a gene: 4. The CDR3 runs 14 residues. Germline CDR1 is MDHEN and CDR2 is SYDVKM. CDR3 region: CASSRTSGSSTQYF. The CDR3 nucleotides read TGTGCCAGCAGTCGGACTAGCGGGAGCAGTACGCAGTATTTT.

The chain joins TRBV19 to TRBJ1-5; D possibly corresponds to TRBD1 (5 bases). V dropped 8 bases and J dropped 4 bases, with 18 bases sitting between them. Per the germline V gene, CDR1 is LNHDA and CDR2 is SQIVND (reference sequence). The CDR3 has 15 amino acids. This CDR3 reads CASGTFSFSNQPQHF. For the CDR3, the DNA is TGTGCCAGTGGGACCTTTTCCTTTTCTAATCAGCCCCAGCATTTT.

This clone was observed a single time. The V gene is TRBV27, the J gene TRBJ2-7; D is unresolved. Germline values: CDR1 MNHEY, CDR2 SMNVEV (reference sequence). V was cut by 6 bases and J by 6 bases, with 15 bases left in between. The CDR3 loop spans 13 amino acids. The CDR3 nucleotides are TGTGCCAGCAGCCCCTTAGAGCCTGGCGAGCAGTACTTC. Amino acids: CASSPLEPGEQYF.